This T cell receptor (beta chain) appears in the sequencing data of a study of CXCR3-negative and CXCR3-positive naive CD8 T cells. Naive CD8+ T cells showed CD45RO-CCR7+CD27+CD95-. About this clonotype itself: The antigen remains unidentified.

Whole-study results and caveats: Freshly isolated PBMCs were used in most assays, given partial CXCR3 loss after freezing. Higher TRB CDR3 hydrophobicity marked CXCR3-positive naive cells relative to CXCR3-negative naive cells.

It was by 5' RACE with UMI labels that the TRB cDNA libraries were prepared. Following a re-call of the 5' RACE reads, TCRdb has one entry per CDR3 protein and lacks DNA. This specimen shows roughly 120,000 distinct CDR3 sequences; the ten leading clones hold about 0.54%. Looked up from germline, CDR1 is GTSNPN and CDR2 is SVGIG (reference sequence). The CDR3 is made up of 13 amino acids. The chain combines TRBV30 with TRBJ1-2; there is no DNA to check the TCRdb D call of TRBD1. What was sequenced was naive CXCR3+ CD8+ T cells from blood. Subset noted: CD45RO-CCR7+CD27+CD95- naive CD8+ T cells expressing CXCR3 (TNR3+). The TCR comes from a human donor in good health. Some clones in this sample may be carry-over from other donors' samples. The CDR3 spells CAWRARGQDGYTF. Drawing the rest from reference TRBV30 and TRBJ1-2, the complete variable domain is SQTIHQWPATLVQPVGSPLSLECTVEGTSNPNLYWYRQAAGRGLQLLFYSVGIGQISSEVPQNLSASRPQDRQFILSSKKLLLSDSGFYLCAWRARGQDGYTFGSGTRLTVV.